The 25 T cell receptor beta chains in this list originate from one sample, sequenced in a study of cytomegalovirus exposure and HLA in healthy donors (dated by TCRdb to the late 2010s). The library came from the immunoSEQ multiplex PCR assay. A mixture of 60 forward primers for TCR Vbeta segments and 13 reverse primers for TCR Jbeta segments was used in the multiplex PCR. Held by TCRdb, this immuneACCESS table contains in-frame sequences only and omits some clones. Under half of the omission traces to an unresolved V gene where checked; the cause of the rest is unknown. This sample has more than 85,000 clones in its table, and 70% to 85% of those were observed once. Roughly 5.6% of the sample is taken by the ten largest. Sequenced input: PBMCs. These receptors were obtained from a man aged 25-45 years in good health and CMV-seropositive.

The V call is TRBV30, the J call TRBJ1-3, with TRBD1 as a possible D gene (6 bases). Trimming removed 6 bases at V and 1 base at J, with 7 bases between. Germline V CDR1 and CDR2: GTSNPN, SVGIG (reference sequence). The CDR3 length is 12 residues. In DNA, the CDR3 is TGTGCCTGCGGACAGTCTGGAAACACCATATATTTT. It yields the protein CACGQSGNTIYF.

V gene TRBV13 combines with J gene TRBJ2-7, with 7 bases lining up with TRBD1. With V trimmed by 6 bases and J by 6 bases, 11 bases remained unmatched. The germline CDR1 and CDR2 sequences are PRHDT and FYEKMQ (reference sequence). This CDR3 contains 14 residues. CDR3 region: CASSYNRGTGEQYF. CDR3 nucleotide sequence: TGTGCCAGCAGTTACAACAGGGGAACGGGCGAGCAGTACTTC.

This chain links TRBV27 with TRBJ2-7; D gene ambiguous. V was cut by 3 bases and J by 0 bases, with 6 bases left in between. The CDR3 is 13 residues long. Germline V gene lookup returns CDR1 MNHEY and CDR2 SMNVEV (reference sequence). The CDR3 is CASSFSSSYEQYF. CDR3 sequence (DNA): TGTGCCAGCAGTTTTTCCAGCTCCTACGAGCAGTACTTC.

The V call is TRBV18, the J call TRBJ1-5; D uncertain. Germline V gene lookup returns CDR1 KGHSH and CDR2 LQKENI. The CDR3 totals 14 residues. Trimming left V 5 bases short and J 2 bases short, with 10 bases between. The CDR3 protein is CASSGDGGNQPQHF. The CDR3 nucleotides are TGTGCCAGCTCAGGAGACGGAGGCAATCAGCCCCAGCATTTT.

This rearrangement joins TRBV25-1 to TRBJ1-2; 7 nucleotides line up with TRBD1. Germline V gene sequence: CDR1 MGHDK, CDR2 SYGVNS. After removal of 0 bases from V and 5 bases from J, the junction contained 15 bases not matched to a gene. The CDR3 spans 18 residues. As DNA, the CDR3 is TGTGCCAGCAGTGAATACAAGGGGAAGGGGGCGTCGGGATATGGCTACACCTTC. It yields the protein CASSEYKGKGASGYGYTF.

V is TRBV13 and J is TRBJ2-1; 7 nucleotides match TRBD2. The V and J ends lost 5 bases and 7 bases, in that order; junction bases with no gene match: 17. The CDR3 runs to 17 residues. The germline V gene encodes CDR1 PRHDT and CDR2 FYEKMQ (reference sequence). Here the CDR3 DNA reads TGTGCCAGCAGCCCTCGCGGGGCGGGAGCAAAGAGGAATGAGCAGTTCTTC. As protein: CASSPRGAGAKRNEQFF.

This chain connects TRBV2 to TRBJ1-2; D perhaps matches TRBD1 (5 bases). V was trimmed by 6 bases and J by 5 bases, leaving 16 bases between them. The CDR3 sequence is 14 residues long. From germline, CDR1 is SNHLY and CDR2 FYNNEI. CDR3 DNA: TGTGCCAGCAGGGGGCCGAACCTGGGATATGGCTACACCTTC. This translates into CASRGPNLGYGYTF.

In DNA, the CDR3 is TGTGCCACCAGCAGAGACCGACAGCTTGTGCAGTATTTT. It yields the protein CATSRDRQLVQYF. This chain joins TRBV15 and TRBJ2-3; tentative D call: TRBD1 (5 bases). This CDR3 region has 13 residues. CDR1 and CDR2 from the germline V gene are LNHNV and YYDKDF (reference sequence). Trimming left V 0 bases short and J 11 bases short, with 12 bases between.

The rearrangement links TRBV27 to TRBJ2-2, with TRBD1 matching over 9 bases. The CDR3 extends over 18 amino acids. The germline V gene encodes CDR1 MNHEY and CDR2 SMNVEV (reference sequence). J lost 5 bases, V lost 6 bases, and 16 bases had no gene match. Written as DNA, the CDR3 is TGTGCCAGCAGATCGGGGGACAGGGCTGGGGTTTGGACCGGGGAGCTGTTTTTT. Its translation is CASRSGDRAGVWTGELFF.

This clone was recorded only once. The sample holds other DNA sequences that translate to the same CDR3. The chain uses TRBV18 and TRBJ2-5, with a possible D match to TRBD1 (6 bases). Judging by the DNA end, TRBJ2-7 fits better; the J call may be wrong. The CDR3 is made up of 13 amino acids. Germline V lookup: CDR1 KGHSH, CDR2 LQKENI. This CDR3 is CASSPGQSYEQYF. CDR3 DNA sequence: TGTGCCAGCTCACCAGGACAGTCCTACGAGCAGTACTTC.

The genes are TRBV29-1 and TRBJ2-3; no clear D gene. Germline V gene lookup returns CDR1 SQVTM and CDR2 ANQGSEA. The CDR3 is 13 residues long. V lost 4 bases and J lost 0, with 8 bases in between. For the CDR3, the DNA is TGCAGCGTTGGACGGAGTAGCACAGATACGCAGTATTTT. Its protein is CSVGRSSTDTQYF.

This clone was counted a single time. The chain couples TRBV7-9 to TRBJ1-2, with TRBD1 as a possible D gene (6 bases). The germline V gene has CDR1 SEHNR and CDR2 FQNEAQ (reference sequence). The V end was cut by 4 bases, the J end by 4 bases, with 19 bases between. The CDR3 spans 16 residues. CDR3 loop: CASSSGVGQSLYGYTF. DNA for the CDR3: TGTGCCAGCAGCTCAGGGGTAGGGCAGTCCCTCTATGGCTACACCTTC.

The count of this clone is one. This chain connects TRBV4-3 to TRBJ2-3, with 10 bases identical to TRBD2. This CDR3 spans 18 amino acids. Unmatched junction bases numbered 9, after V lost 1 base and J lost 2 bases. The V gene's germline CDR1 is LGHNA and CDR2 YSLEER. CDR3 sequence reads: CASSQVGDSGGTTDTQYF. CDR3 sequence (DNA): TGCGCCAGCAGCCAAGTCGGGGATAGCGGGGGGACCACAGATACGCAGTATTTT.

The J gene is TRBJ2-3, the V gene TRBV5-6, with 11 positions matching TRBD2. The CDR3 is made up of 16 amino acids. Germline V CDR1 and CDR2: SGHDT, YYEEEE. The V and J ends lost 5 bases and 2 bases, in that order; junction bases with no gene match: 7. CDR3 amino acids: CASRGGTSGHTDTQYF. DNA for the CDR3: TGTGCCAGCAGAGGAGGGACTAGCGGACACACAGATACGCAGTATTTT.

This clone has only one observation. The CDR3 sequence is CASSLPGGTVTEAFF. The CDR3 DNA sequence: TGTGCCAGCAGCTTGCCAGGGGGTACCGTAACTGAAGCTTTCTTT. The rearrangement joins TRBV5-4 to TRBJ1-1; the match to TRBD1 covers 7 bases. The trim removed 1 base at V and 5 bases at J, leaving 8 bases unmatched. Per germline, CDR1 SGHNT and CDR2 YYREEE (reference sequence). This CDR3 is built from 15 residues.

V usage is TRBV11-3 and J usage is TRBJ2-4, with D maybe TRBD2 (6 bases). Per germline, CDR1 SGHNT and CDR2 YENEEA. The CDR3 sequence is 18 residues long. Trimming removed 3 bases from V and 7 bases from J, with 25 bases in between. CDR3 nucleotide sequence: TGTGCCAGCAGCTTGGGGTTTTTTCTGAGAAAGGGGAGGAACATTCAGTACTTC. As protein: CASSLGFFLRKGRNIQYF.

This rearrangement joins TRBV6-5 to TRBJ2-5; 10 nucleotides align to TRBD2. Unmatched junction bases numbered 5, after V lost 2 bases and J lost 5 bases. Germline-derived CDR1 and CDR2 are MNHEY and SVGAGI. The CDR3 covers 15 residues. CDR3 amino acids: CASSYERGGLETQYF. The CDR3, as DNA: TGTGCCAGCAGTTACGAGCGGGGGGGTCTGGAGACCCAGTACTTC.

The table lists this clone with a count of one. V and J are TRBV19 and TRBJ2-1; 8 bases align to TRBD2. The CDR3 extends over 12 amino acids. V dropped 4 bases and J dropped 8; count of bases not matched to a gene: 1. Germline assignment: CDR1 LNHDA and CDR2 SQIVND (reference sequence). The CDR3 DNA follows: TGTGCCAGTAGTACAGCGGGGGATGAGCAGTTCTTC. Its protein is CASSTAGDEQFF.

The V call is TRBV18, the J call TRBJ2-1; 11 nucleotides align to TRBD2. The V segment lost 4 bases and the J segment 9 bases; nucleotides outside the gene matches: 8. The CDR3 is made up of 15 amino acids. Per germline, CDR1 KGHSH and CDR2 LQKENI. CDR3 amino acids: CASSLSGGALAEQFF. As DNA, the CDR3 is TGTGCCAGCTCACTTAGCGGGGGGGCGCTTGCTGAGCAGTTCTTC.

This clone came up a few times. This chain joins TRBV5-6 and TRBJ1-1; no clear D. The length of the CDR3 is 14 residues. CDR1 is SGHDT and CDR2 is YYEEEE in the germline V gene. The V and J ends lost 0 bases and 4 bases respectively, with 10 bases between them. The CDR3 nucleotides read TGTGCCAGCAGCTTGGAGGCGGGTGTCACTGAAGCTTTCTTT. It specifies CASSLEAGVTEAFF.

This chain uses TRBV5-6 with TRBJ2-5, with TRBD1 matching over 10 bases. The CDR3 is 14 amino acids. CDR1 is SGHDT and CDR2 is YYEEEE in the germline V gene. V lost 6 bases to trimming and J lost 0 bases; unmatched junction nucleotides: 2. The CDR3 is CASTDRGDQETQYF. For the CDR3, the DNA is TGTGCCAGCACGGACAGGGGGGACCAAGAGACCCAGTACTTC.

This clone was found once. V and J are TRBV10-2 and TRBJ2-5; 10 nucleotides line up with TRBD2. There are 14 residues in the CDR3. The germline CDR1 and CDR2 sequences are WSHSY and SAAADI. The V and J ends lost 6 bases and 3 bases, in that order; junction bases with no gene match: 4. The chain's CDR3 is CASRTSGAKETQYF. The CDR3 bases are TGCGCCAGCAGAACTAGCGGGGCCAAAGAGACCCAGTACTTC.

The J gene is TRBJ2-3, the V gene TRBV7-9; 11 bases align to TRBD2. V shed 4 bases, J shed 0 bases, and the junction held 12 bases outside the gene matches. The CDR3 totals 19 residues. Looked up from germline, CDR1 is SEHNR and CDR2 is FQNEAQ (reference sequence). In DNA, the CDR3 is TGTGCCAGCAGCTGGTGGTTGGCTAGCGGGGGGCTAAGCACAGATACGCAGTATTTT. It specifies CASSWWLASGGLSTDTQYF.

This chain links TRBV29-1 with TRBJ1-2; a possible D gene is TRBD1 (6 bases). V shed 6 bases and J shed 7 bases, with 9 bases lying between them. CDR3 length: 10 residues. Germline lookup yields CDR1 SQVTM and CDR2 ANQGSEA. The CDR3 region is CSVQGTGYTF. CDR3 nucleotides: TGCAGCGTACAGGGTACTGGCTACACCTTC.

This chain connects TRBV6-6 to TRBJ1-4; D is perhaps TRBD1 (6 bases). V gave up 6 bases and J gave up 4 bases, with 15 bases separating them. This CDR3 has 15 amino acids. Per the germline V gene, CDR1 is MNHNY and CDR2 is SVGAGI (reference sequence). The chain's CDR3 is CASSDPGQLNEKLFF. CDR3 DNA sequence: TGTGCCAGCAGCGATCCGGGACAACTTAATGAAAAACTGTTTTTT.